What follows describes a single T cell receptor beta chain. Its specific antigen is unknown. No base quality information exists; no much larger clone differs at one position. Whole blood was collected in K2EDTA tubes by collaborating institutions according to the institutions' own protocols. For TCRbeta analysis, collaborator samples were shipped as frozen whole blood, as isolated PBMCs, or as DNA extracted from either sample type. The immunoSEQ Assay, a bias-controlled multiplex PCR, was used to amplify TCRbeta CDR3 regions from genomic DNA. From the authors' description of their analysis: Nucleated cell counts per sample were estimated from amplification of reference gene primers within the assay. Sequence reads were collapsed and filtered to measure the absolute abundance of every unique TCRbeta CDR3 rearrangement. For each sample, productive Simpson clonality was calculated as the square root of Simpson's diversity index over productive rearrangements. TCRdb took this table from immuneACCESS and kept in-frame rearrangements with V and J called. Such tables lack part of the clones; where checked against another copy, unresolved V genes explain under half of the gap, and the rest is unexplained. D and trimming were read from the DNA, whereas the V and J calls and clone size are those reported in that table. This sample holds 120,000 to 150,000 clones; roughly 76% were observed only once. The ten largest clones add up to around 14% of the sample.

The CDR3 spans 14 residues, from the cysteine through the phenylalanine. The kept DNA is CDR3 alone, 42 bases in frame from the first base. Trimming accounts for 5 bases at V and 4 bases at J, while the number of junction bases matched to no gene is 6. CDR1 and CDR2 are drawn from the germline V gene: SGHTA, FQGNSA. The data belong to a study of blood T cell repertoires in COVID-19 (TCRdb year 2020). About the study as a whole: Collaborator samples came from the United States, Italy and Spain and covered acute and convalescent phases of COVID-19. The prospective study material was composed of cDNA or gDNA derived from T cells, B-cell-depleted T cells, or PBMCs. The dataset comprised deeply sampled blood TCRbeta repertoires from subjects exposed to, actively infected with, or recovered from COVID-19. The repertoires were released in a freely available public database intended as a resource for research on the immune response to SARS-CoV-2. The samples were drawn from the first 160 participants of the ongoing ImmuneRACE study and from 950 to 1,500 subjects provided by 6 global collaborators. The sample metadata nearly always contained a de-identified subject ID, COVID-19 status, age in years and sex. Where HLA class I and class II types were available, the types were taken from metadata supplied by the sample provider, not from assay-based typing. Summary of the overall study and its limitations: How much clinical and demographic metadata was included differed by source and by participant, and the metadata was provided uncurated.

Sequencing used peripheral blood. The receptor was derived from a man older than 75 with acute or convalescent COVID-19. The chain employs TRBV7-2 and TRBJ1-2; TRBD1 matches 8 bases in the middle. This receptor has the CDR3 CASSPDRGRYGYTF. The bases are TGTGCCAGCAGCCCTGACAGGGGCCGCTATGGCTACACCTTC.